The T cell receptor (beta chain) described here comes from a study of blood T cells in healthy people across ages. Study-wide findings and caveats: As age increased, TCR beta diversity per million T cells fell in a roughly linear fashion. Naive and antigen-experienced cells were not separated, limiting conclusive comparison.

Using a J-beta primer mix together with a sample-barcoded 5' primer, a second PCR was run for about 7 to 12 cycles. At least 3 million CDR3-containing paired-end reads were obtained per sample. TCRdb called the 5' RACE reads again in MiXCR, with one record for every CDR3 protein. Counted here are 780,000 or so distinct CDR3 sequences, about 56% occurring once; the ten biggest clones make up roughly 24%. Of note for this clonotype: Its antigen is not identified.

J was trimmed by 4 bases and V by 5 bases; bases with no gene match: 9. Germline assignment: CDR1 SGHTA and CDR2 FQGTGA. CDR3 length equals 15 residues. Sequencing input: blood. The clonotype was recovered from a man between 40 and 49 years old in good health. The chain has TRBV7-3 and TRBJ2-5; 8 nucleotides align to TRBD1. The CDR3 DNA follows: TGTGCCAGCAGCCCCGGGCAGGGGGCATCAGAGACCCAGTACTTC. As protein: CASSPGQGASETQYF.